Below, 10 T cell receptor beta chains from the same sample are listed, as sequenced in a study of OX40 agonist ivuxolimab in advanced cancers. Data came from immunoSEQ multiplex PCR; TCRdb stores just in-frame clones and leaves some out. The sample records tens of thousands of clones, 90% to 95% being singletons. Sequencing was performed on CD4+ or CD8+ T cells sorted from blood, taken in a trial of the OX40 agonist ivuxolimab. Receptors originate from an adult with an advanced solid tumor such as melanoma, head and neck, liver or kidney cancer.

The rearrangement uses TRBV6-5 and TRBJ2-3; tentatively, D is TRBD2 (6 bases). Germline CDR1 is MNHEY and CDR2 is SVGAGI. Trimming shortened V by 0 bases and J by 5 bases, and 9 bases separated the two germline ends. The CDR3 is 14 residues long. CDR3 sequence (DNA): TGTGCCAGCAGTTACTCGACTAGTGTAGATACGCAGTATTTT. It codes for CASSYSTSVDTQYF.

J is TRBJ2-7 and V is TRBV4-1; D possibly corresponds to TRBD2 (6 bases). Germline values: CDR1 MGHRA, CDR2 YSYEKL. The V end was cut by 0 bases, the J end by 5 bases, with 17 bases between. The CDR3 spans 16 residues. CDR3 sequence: CASSQDFLASSHEQYF. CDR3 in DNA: TGCGCCAGCAGCCAAGATTTCCTAGCGAGTTCTCACGAGCAGTACTTC.

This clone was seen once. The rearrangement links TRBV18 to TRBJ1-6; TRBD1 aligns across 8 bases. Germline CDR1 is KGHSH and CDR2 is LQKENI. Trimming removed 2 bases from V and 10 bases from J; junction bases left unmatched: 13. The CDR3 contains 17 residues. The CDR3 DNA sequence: TGTGCCAGCTCACCATATTCAGGGGGCGCCAAGGTGTCACCCCTCCACTTT. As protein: CASSPYSGGAKVSPLHF.

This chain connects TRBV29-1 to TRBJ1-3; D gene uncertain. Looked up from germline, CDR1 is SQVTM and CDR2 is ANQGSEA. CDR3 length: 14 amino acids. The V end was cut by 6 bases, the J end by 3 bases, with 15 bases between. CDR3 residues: CSVASRMDGNTIYF. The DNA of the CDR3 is TGCAGCGTCGCGAGTAGGATGGATGGAAACACCATATATTTT.

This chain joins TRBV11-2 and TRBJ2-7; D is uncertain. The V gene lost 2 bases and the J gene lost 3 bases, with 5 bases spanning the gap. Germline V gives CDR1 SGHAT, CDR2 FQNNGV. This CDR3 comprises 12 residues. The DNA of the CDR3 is TGTGCCAGCAGCTTAAGTGGCTACGAGCAGTACTTC. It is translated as CASSLSGYEQYF.

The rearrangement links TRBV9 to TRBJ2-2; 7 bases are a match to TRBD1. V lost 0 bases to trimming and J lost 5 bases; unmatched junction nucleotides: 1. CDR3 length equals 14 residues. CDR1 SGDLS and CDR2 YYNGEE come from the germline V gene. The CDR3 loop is CASSVEGATGELFF. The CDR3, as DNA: TGTGCCAGCAGCGTAGAGGGGGCAACCGGGGAGCTGTTTTTT. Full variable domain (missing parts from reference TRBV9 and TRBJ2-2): DSGVTQTPKHLITATGQRVTLRCSPRSGDLSVYWYQQSLDQGLQFLIQYYNGEERAKGNILERFSAQQFPDLHSELNLSSLELGDSALYFCASSVEGATGELFFGEGSRLTVL.

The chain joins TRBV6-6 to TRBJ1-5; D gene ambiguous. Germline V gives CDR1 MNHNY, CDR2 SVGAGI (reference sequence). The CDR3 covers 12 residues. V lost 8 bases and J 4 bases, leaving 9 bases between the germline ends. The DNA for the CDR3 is TGTGCCAGCGAGGAGTATAATCAGCCCCAGCATTTT. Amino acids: CASEEYNQPQHF.

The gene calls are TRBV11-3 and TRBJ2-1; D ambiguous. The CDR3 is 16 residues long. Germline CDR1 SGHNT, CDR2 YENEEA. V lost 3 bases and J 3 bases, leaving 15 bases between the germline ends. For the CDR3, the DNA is TGTGCCAGCAGCTTTGTGCTTGCGGAGATCTACAATGAGCAGTTCTTC. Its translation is CASSFVLAEIYNEQFF.

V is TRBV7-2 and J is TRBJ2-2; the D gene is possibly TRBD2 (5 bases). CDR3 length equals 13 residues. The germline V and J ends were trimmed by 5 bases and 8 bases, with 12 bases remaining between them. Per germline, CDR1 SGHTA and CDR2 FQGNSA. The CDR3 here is CASSPRGWGELFF. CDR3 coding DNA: TGTGCCAGCAGCCCCAGAGGGTGGGGGGAGCTGTTTTTT.

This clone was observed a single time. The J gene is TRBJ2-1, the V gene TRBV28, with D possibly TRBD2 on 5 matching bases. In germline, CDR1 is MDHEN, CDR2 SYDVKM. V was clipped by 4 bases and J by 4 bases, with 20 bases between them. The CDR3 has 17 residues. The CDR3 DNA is TGTGCCAGCAGTTCCGCAATCGGGGAGAGGGTTTACAATGAGCAGTTCTTC. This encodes CASSSAIGERVYNEQFF.